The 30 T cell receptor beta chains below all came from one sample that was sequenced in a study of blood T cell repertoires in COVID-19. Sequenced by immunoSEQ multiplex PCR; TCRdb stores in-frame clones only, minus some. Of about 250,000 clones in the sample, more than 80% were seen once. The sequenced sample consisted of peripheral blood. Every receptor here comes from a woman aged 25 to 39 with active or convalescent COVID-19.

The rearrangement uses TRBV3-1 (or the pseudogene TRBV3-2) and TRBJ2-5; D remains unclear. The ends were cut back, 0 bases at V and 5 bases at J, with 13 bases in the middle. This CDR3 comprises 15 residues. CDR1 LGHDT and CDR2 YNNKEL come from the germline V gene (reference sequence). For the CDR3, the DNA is TGTGCCAGCAGCCAAGAGCTGCCCAGCAGGGAGACCCAGTACTTC. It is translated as CASSQELPSRETQYF.

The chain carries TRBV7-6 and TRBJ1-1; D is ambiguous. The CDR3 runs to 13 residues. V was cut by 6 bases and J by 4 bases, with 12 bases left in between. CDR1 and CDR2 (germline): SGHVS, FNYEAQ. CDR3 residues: CASRQQPSTEAFF. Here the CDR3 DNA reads TGTGCCAGCAGGCAACAGCCTTCCACTGAAGCTTTCTTT.

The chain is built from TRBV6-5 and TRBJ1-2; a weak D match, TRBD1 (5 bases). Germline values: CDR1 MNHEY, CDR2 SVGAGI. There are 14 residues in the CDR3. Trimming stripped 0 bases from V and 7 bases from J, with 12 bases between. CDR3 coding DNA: TGTGCCAGCAGTTACTCGGAGGGGATGGGTGGCTACACCTTC. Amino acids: CASSYSEGMGGYTF.

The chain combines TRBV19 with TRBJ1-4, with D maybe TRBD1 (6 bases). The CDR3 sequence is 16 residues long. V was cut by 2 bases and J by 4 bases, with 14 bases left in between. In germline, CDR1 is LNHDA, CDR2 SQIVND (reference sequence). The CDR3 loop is CASSIIRRTVNEKLFF. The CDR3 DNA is TGTGCCAGTAGTATAATCCGAAGGACAGTTAATGAAAAACTGTTTTTT.

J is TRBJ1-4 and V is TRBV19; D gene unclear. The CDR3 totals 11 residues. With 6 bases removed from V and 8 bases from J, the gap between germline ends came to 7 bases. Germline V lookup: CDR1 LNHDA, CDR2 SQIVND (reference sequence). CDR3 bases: TGTGCCAGTAGGACAAGCGAAAAACTGTTTTTT. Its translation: CASRTSEKLFF. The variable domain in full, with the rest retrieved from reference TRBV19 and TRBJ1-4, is DGGITQSPKYLFRKEGQNVTLSCEQNLNHDAMYWYRQDPGQGLRLIYYSQIVNDFQKGDIAEGYSVSREKKESFPLTVTSAQKNPTAFYLCASRTSEKLFFGSGTQLSVL.

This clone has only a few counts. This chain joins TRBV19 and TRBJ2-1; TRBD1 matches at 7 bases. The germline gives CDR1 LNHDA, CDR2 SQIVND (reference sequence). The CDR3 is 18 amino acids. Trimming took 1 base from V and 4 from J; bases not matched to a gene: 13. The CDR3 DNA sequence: TGTGCCAGTAGTATAGGTGAAATGAGAGGGGGCTTTTACAATGAGCAGTTCTTC. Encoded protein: CASSIGEMRGGFYNEQFF.

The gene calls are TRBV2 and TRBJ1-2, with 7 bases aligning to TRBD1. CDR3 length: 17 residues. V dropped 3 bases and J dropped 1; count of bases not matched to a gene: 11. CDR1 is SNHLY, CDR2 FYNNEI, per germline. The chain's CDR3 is CASSEVKGAGLNYGYTF. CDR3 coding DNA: TGTGCCAGCAGTGAGGTTAAGGGGGCAGGCCTTAACTATGGCTACACCTTC.

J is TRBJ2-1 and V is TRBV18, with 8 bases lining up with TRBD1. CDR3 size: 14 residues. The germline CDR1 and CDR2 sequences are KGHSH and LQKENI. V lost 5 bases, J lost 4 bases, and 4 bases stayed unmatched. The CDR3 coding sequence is TGTGCCAGCTCAAATACAGGGGGTTACAATGAGCAGTTCTTC. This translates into CASSNTGGYNEQFF.

In DNA form, the CDR3 reads TGTGCCAGTACCCCCCCGGGGGGTAGGGCAAACACTGAAGCTTTCTTT. It yields the protein CASTPPGGRANTEAFF. The chain employs TRBV19 and TRBJ1-1; a weak D match, TRBD1 (5 bases). Germline values: CDR1 LNHDA, CDR2 SQIVND (reference sequence). The CDR3 has 16 residues. Trimming took 7 bases from V and 2 from J, leaving 20 bases between them.

The CDR3 sequence: CASSSSSELFF. The CDR3 DNA reads as TGTGCCAGCAGTTCATCCTCGGAACTGTTTTTT. This chain connects TRBV27 to TRBJ1-4; D is unclear. This CDR3 is built from 11 residues. Trimming left V 4 bases short and J 12 bases short, with 9 bases between. Per germline, CDR1 MNHEY and CDR2 SMNVEV (reference sequence).

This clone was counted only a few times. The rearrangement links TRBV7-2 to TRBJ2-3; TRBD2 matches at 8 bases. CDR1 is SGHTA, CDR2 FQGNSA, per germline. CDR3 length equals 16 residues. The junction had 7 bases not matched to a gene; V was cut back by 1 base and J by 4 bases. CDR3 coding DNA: TGTGCCAGCAGCTTAGATGCGGGGGGCGGCCCAGATACGCAGTATTTT. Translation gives CASSLDAGGGPDTQYF.

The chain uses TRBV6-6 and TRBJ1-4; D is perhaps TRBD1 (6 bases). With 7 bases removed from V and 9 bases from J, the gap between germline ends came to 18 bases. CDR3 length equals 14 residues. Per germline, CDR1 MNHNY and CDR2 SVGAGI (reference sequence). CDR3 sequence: CASNPGQGLKKLFF. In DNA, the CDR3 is TGTGCCAGCAACCCGGGTCAGGGGCTAAAAAAACTGTTTTTT.

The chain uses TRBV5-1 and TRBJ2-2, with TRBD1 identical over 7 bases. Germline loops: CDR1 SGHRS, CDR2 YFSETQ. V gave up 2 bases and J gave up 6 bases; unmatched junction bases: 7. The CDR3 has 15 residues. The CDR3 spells CASSFPTGNAGELFF. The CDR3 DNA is TGCGCCAGCAGCTTCCCGACAGGGAATGCCGGGGAGCTGTTTTTT.

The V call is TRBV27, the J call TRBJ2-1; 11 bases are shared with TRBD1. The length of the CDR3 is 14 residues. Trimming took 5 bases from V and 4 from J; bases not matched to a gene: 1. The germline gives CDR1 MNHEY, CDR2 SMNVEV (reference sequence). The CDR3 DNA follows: TGTGCCAGCAGTGGGGACAGGGGGTACAATGAGCAGTTCTTC. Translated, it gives CASSGDRGYNEQFF.

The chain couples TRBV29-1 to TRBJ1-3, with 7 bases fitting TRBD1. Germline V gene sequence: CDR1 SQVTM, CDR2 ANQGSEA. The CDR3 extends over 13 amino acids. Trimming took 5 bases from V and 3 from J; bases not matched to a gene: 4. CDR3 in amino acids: CSVYRGGGNTIYF. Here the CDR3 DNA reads TGCAGCGTTTACAGGGGCGGTGGAAACACCATATATTTT. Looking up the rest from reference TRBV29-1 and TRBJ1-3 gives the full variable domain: SAVISQKPSRDICQRGTSLTIQCQVDSQVTMMFWYRQQPGQSLTLIATANQGSEATYESGFVIDKFPISRPNLTFSTLTVSNMSPEDSSIYLCSVYRGGGNTIYFGEGSWLTVV.

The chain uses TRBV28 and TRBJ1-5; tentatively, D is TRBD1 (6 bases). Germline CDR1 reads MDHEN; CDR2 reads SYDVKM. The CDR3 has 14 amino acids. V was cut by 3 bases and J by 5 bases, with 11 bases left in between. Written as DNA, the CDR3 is TGTGCCAGCAGTTTTGAGGGGGATTATCAGCCCCAGCATTTT. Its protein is CASSFEGDYQPQHF.

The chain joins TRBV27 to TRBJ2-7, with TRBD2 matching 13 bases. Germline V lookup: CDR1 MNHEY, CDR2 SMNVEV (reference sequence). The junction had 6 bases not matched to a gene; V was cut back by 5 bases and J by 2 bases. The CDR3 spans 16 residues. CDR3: CASSLLLAGGAYEQYF. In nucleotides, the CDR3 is TGTGCCAGCAGTCTCCTACTAGCGGGGGGGGCCTACGAGCAGTACTTC.

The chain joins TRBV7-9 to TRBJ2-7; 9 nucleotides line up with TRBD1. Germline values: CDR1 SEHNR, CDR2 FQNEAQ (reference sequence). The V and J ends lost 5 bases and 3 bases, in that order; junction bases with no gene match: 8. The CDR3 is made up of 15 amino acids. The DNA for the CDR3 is TGTGCCAGCAGCCCACAGGGGGCCCTCGACTACGAGCAGTACTTC. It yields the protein CASSPQGALDYEQYF.

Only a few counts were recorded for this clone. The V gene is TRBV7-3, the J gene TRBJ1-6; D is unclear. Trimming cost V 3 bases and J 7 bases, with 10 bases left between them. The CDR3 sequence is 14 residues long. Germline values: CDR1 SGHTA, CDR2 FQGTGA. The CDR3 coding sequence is TGTGCCAGCAGCTTGGGTCTGGGCAATTCACCCCTCCACTTT. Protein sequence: CASSLGLGNSPLHF. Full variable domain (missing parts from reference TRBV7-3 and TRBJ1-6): GAGVSQTPSNKVTEKGKYVELRCDPISGHTALYWYRQSLGQGPEFLIYFQGTGAADDSGLPNDRFFAVRPEGSVSTLKIQRTERGDSAVYLCASSLGLGNSPLHFGNGTRLTVT.

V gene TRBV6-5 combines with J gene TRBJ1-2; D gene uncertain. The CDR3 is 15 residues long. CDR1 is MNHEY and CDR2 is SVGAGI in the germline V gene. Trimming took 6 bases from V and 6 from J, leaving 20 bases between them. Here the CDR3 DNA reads TGTGCCAGCAGGCCCCAAACTATCCAAACTGATGGCTACACCTTC. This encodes CASRPQTIQTDGYTF.

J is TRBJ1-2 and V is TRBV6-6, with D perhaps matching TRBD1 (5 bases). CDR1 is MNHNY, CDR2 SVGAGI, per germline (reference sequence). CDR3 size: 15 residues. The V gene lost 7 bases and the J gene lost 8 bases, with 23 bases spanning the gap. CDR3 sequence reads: CASTVSDWGGEGYTF. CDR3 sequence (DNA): TGTGCCAGCACCGTCAGTGACTGGGGGGGAGAAGGCTACACCTTC.

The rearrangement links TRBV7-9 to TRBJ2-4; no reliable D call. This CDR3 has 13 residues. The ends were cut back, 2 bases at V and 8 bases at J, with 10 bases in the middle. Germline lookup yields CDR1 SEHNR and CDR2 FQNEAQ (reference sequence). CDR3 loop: CASSLTPSDIQYF. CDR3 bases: TGTGCCAGCAGCTTAACCCCCTCAGACATTCAGTACTTC.

Here the CDR3 reads CSVVEGPNTEAFF. CDR3 bases: TGCAGCGTTGTGGAGGGACCGAACACTGAAGCTTTCTTT. The rearrangement links TRBV29-1 to TRBJ1-1; D may be TRBD1 (5 bases). The CDR3 runs to 13 residues. Per the germline V gene, CDR1 is SQVTM and CDR2 is ANQGSEA. Trimming stripped 4 bases from V and 1 base from J, with 10 bases between. The variable domain in full, completed from reference TRBV29-1 and TRBJ1-1, reads SAVISQKPSRDICQRGTSLTIQCQVDSQVTMMFWYRQQPGQSLTLIATANQGSEATYESGFVIDKFPISRPNLTFSTLTVSNMSPEDSSIYLCSVVEGPNTEAFFGQGTRLTVV.

The CDR3: CASSVGLPSSGNTIYF. CDR3 nucleotide sequence: TGTGCCAGCAGCGTCGGACTTCCGAGCTCTGGAAACACCATATATTTT. The chain links TRBV9 to TRBJ1-3; D gene unclear. This CDR3 region has 16 residues. Germline-derived CDR1 and CDR2 are SGDLS and YYNGEE. V was clipped by 2 bases and J by 0 bases, with 12 bases between them.

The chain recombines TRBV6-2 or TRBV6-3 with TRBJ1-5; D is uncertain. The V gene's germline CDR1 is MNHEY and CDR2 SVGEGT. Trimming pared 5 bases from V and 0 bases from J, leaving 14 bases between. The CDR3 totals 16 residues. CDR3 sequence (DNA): TGTGCCAGCAGTCCCCGGACGGGGAATAGCAATCAGCCCCAGCATTTT. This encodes CASSPRTGNSNQPQHF.

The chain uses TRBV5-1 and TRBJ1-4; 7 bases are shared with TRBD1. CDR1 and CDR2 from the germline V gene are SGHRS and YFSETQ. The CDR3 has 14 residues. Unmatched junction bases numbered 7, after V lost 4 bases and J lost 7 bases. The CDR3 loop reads CASSTGTATEKLFF. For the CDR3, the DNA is TGCGCCAGCAGCACCGGGACAGCCACTGAAAAACTGTTTTTT. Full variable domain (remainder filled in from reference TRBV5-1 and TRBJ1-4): KAGVTQTPRYLIKTRGQQVTLSCSPISGHRSVSWYQQTPGQGLQFLFEYFSETQRNKGNFPGRFSGRQFSNSRSEMNVSTLELGDSALYLCASSTGTATEKLFFGSGTQLSVL.

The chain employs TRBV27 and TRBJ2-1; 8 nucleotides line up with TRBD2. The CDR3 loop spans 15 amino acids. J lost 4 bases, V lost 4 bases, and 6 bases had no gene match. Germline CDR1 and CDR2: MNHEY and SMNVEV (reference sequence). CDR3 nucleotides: TGTGCCAGCAGTTCCGGACTAGCAGGTTACAATGAGCAGTTCTTC. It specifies CASSSGLAGYNEQFF.

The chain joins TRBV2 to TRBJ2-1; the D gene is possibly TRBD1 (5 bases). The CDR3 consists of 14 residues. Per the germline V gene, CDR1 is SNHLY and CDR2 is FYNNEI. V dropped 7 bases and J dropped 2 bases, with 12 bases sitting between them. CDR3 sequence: CASTWTPTYNEQFF. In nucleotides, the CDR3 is TGTGCCAGCACTTGGACACCGACCTACAATGAGCAGTTCTTC.

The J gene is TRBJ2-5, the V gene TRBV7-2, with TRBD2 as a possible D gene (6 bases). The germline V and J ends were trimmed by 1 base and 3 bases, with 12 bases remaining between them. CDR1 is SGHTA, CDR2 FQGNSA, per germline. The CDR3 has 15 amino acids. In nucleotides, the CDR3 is TGTGCCAGCAGCTTAGTCGGTAGCGGAGAAGAGACCCAGTACTTC. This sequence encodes CASSLVGSGEETQYF.

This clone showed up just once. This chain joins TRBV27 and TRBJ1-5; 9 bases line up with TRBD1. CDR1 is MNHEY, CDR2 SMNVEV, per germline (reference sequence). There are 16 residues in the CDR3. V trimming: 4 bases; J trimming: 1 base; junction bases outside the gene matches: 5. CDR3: CASSSRTGASNQPQHF. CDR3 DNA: TGTGCCAGCAGTTCTCGGACAGGGGCCAGCAATCAGCCCCAGCATTTT.